This T cell receptor (beta chain) was sequenced for a study of T-cell reconstitution after alpha-beta-depleted transplantation in children. CDR1 is SGHTA, CDR2 FQGTGA, per germline. This CDR3 contains 17 residues. Trimming took 1 base from V and 4 from J, leaving 18 bases between them. Preparation of the TCRbeta library used unique molecular identifiers. TCRdb independently ran MiXCR on the PCR reads; one entry per CDR3 protein. In the table there are just under 550,000 distinct CDR3 sequences, about a sixth of which are singletons. This clonotype has just a few counts. The chain uses TRBV7-3 and TRBJ2-3; the D is unclear. Sequences were derived from PBMCs from the stem cell graft donor, sampled from the stem cell graft. The TCR sequence derives from a human donor who donated a stem cell graft to a child with acute lymphoblastic leukemia. For the CDR3, the DNA is TGTGCCAGCAGCTTAATTGGGCGCCCCTCAGGAGCAGATACGCAGTATTTT. Translation: CASSLIGRPSGADTQYF.